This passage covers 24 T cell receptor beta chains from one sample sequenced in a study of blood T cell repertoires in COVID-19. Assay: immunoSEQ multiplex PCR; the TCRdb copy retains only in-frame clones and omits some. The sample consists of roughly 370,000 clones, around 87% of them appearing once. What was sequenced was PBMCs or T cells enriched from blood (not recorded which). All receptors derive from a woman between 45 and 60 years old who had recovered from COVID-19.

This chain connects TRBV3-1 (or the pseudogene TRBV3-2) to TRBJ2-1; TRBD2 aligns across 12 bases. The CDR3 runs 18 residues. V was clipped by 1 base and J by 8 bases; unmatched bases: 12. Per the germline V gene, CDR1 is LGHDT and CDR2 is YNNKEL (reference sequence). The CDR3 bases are TGTGCCAGCAGCCAAGGACTAGCGGGGGCATCTCGTGTCGATGAGCAGTTCTTC. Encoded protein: CASSQGLAGASRVDEQFF.

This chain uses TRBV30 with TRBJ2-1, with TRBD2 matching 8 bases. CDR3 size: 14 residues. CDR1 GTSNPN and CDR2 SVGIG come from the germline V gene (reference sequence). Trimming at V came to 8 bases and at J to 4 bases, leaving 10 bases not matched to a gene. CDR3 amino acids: CAHKLAGSYNEQFF. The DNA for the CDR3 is TGTGCCCACAAATTAGCGGGGTCTTACAATGAGCAGTTCTTC.

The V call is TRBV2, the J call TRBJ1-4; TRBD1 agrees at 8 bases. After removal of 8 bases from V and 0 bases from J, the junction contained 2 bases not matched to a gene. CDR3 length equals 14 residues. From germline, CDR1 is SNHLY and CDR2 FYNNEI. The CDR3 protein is CASRGQATNEKLFF. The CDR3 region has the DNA TGTGCCAGCCGGGGACAGGCAACTAATGAAAAACTGTTTTTT.

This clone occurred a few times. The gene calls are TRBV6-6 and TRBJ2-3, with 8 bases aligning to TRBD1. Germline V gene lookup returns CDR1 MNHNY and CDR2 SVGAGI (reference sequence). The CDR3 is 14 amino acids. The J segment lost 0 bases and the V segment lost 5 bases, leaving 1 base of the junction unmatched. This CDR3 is CASSHRGSTDTQYF. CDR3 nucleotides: TGTGCCAGCAGTCACAGGGGGAGCACAGATACGCAGTATTTT.

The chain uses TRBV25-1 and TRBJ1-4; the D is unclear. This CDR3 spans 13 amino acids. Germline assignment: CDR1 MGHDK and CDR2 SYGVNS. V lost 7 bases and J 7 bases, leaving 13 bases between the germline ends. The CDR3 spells CASTVGGFEKLFF. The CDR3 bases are TGTGCCAGCACGGTGGGAGGTTTTGAAAAACTGTTTTTT.

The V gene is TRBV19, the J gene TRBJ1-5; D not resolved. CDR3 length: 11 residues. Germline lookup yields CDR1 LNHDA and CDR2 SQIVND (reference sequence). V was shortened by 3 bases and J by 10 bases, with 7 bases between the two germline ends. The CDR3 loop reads CASSIRGPQHF. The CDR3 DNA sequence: TGTGCCAGTAGTATTAGAGGCCCCCAGCATTTT.

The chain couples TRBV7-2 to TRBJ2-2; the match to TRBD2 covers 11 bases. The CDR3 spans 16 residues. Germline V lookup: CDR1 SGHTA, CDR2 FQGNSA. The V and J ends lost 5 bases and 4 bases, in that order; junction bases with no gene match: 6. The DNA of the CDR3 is TGTGCCAGCAGCCCTTCTAGCGGGGGGTCCACCGGGGAGCTGTTTTTT. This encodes CASSPSSGGSTGELFF.

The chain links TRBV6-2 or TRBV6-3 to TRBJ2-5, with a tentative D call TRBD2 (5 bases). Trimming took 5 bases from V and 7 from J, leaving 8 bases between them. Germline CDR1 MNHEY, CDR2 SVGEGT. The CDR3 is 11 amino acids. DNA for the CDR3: TGTGCCAGCAGTGGGGAGTTGACCCAGTACTTC. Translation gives CASSGELTQYF.

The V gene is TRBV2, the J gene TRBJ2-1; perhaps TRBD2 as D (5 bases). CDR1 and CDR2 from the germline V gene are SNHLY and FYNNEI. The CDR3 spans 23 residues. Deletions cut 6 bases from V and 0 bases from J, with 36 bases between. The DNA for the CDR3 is TGTGCCAGCAGCGACGAAAGGGAGAACCACCGGGTTGACGAGGCGTCCTCCTACAATGAGCAGTTCTTC. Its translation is CASSDERENHRVDEASSYNEQFF.

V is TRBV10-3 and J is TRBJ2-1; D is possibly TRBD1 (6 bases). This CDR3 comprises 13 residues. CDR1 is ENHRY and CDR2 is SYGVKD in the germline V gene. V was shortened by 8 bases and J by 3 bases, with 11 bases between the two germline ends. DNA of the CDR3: TGTGCCATCGCAGGGGATCTCTACAATGAGCAGTTCTTC. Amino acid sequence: CAIAGDLYNEQFF.

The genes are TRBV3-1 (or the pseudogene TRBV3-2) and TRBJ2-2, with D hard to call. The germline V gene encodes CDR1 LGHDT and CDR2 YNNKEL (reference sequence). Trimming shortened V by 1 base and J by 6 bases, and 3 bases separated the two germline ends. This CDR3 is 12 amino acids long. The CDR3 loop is CASSQASGELFF. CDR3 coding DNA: TGTGCCAGCAGCCAAGCTTCCGGGGAGCTGTTTTTT.

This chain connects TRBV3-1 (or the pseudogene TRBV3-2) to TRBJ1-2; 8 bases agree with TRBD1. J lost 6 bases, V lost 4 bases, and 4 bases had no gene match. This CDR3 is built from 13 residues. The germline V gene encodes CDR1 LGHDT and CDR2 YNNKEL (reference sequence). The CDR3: CASSRDRGDGYTF. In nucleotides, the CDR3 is TGTGCCAGCAGCCGTGACAGGGGTGATGGCTACACCTTC.

CDR3 residues: CASSPTSGRSYTGELFF. CDR3 nucleotide sequence: TGTGCCAGCAGTCCGACTAGCGGGCGATCCTACACCGGGGAGCTGTTTTTT. The chain employs TRBV27 and TRBJ2-2; 10 bases fit TRBD2. This CDR3 spans 17 amino acids. With 5 bases clipped from V and 3 bases from J, the junction kept 9 bases outside the gene matches. Germline CDR1 is MNHEY and CDR2 is SMNVEV (reference sequence).

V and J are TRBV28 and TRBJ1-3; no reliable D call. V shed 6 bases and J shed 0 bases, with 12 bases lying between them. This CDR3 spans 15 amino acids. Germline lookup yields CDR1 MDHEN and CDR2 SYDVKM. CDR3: CASSPTVSSGNTIYF. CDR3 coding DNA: TGTGCCAGCAGCCCAACAGTGAGCTCTGGAAACACCATATATTTT. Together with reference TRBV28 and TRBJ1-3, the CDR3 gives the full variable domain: DVKVTQSSRYLVKRTGEKVFLECVQDMDHENMFWYRQDPGLGLRLIYFSYDVKMKEKGDIPEGYSVSREKKERFSLILESASTNQTSMYLCASSPTVSSGNTIYFGEGSWLTVV.

This CDR3 reads CALSGGAYNSPLHF. Written as DNA, the CDR3 is TGTGCCTTGTCAGGGGGCGCTTATAATTCACCCCTCCACTTT. The J gene is TRBJ1-6, the V gene TRBV30; 8 nucleotides match TRBD1. CDR3 length: 14 residues. Germline CDR1 GTSNPN, CDR2 SVGIG (reference sequence). V shed 7 bases, J shed 4 bases, and the junction held 6 bases outside the gene matches.

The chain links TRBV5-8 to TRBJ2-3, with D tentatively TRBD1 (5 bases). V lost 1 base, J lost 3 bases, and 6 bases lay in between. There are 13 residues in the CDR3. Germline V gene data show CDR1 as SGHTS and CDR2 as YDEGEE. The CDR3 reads CASSLYRTDTQYF. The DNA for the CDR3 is TGTGCCAGCAGCTTGTACAGGACAGATACGCAGTATTTT.

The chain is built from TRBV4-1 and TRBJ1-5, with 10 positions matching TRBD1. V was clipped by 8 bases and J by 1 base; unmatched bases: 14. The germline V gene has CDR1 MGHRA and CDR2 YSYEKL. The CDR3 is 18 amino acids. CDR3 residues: CASHPDGTGVYSNQPQHF. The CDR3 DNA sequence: TGCGCCAGCCACCCTGATGGGACAGGGGTCTACAGCAATCAGCCCCAGCATTTT.

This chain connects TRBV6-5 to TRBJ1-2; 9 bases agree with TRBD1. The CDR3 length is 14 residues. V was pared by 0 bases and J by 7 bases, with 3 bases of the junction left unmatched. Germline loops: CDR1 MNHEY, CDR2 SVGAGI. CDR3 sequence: CASSYSQGASGYTF. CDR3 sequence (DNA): TGTGCCAGCAGTTACTCACAGGGGGCAAGTGGCTACACCTTC.

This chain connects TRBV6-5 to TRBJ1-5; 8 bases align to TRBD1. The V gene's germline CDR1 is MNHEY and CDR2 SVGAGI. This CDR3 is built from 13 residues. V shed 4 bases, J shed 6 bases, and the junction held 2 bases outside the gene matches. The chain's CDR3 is CASSSRGRQPQHF. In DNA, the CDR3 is TGTGCCAGCAGTTCCAGGGGGCGTCAGCCCCAGCATTTT.

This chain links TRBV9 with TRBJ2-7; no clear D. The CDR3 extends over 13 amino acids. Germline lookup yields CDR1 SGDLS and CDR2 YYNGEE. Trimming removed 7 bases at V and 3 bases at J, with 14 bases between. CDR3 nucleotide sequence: TGTGCCAGCCCGGCCCTAAACAGCTACGAGCAGTACTTC. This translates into CASPALNSYEQYF.

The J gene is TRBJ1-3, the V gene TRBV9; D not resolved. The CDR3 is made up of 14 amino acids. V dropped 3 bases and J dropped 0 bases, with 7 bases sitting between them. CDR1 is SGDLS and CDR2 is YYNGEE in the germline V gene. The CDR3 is CASSALSSGNTIYF. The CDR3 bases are TGTGCCAGCAGCGCTCTCAGCTCTGGAAACACCATATATTTT. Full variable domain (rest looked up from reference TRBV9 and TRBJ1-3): DSGVTQTPKHLITATGQRVTLRCSPRSGDLSVYWYQQSLDQGLQFLIQYYNGEERAKGNILERFSAQQFPDLHSELNLSSLELGDSALYFCASSALSSGNTIYFGEGSWLTVV.

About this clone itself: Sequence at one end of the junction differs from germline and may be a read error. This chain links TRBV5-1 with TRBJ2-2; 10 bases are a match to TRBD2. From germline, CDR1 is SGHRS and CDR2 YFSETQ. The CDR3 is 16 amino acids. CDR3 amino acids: CARSGERGGRTGELFF. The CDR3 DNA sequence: TGCGCCCGCAGCGGGGAGCGGGGGGGCCGGACCGGGGAGCTGTTTTTT.

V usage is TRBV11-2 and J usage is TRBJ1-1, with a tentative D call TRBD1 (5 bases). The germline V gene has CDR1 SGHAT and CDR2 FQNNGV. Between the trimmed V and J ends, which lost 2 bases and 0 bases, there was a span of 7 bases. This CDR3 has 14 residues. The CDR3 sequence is CASSLWTMNTEAFF. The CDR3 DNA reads TGTGCCAGCAGCTTATGGACAATGAACACTGAAGCTTTCTTT.

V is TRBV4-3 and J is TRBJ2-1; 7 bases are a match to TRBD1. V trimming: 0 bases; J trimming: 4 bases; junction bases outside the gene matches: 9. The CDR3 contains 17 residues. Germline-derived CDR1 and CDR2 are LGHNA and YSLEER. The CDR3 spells CASSQDFLRGPYNEQFF. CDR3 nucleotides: TGCGCCAGCAGCCAAGATTTTTTAAGGGGGCCTTACAATGAGCAGTTCTTC.